This TCR beta chain was observed in a study of blood T cell repertoires in COVID-19. Overall study: The United States, Italy and Spain provided the acute and convalescent COVID-19 samples. PBMCs, B-cell-depleted T cells, or T cells were the source of the cDNA or gDNA that made up the material.

This clone showed up just once. Per the study methods: By means of reference gene primer amplification, nucleated cell counts were estimated. Repertoires were generated with immunoSEQ multiplex PCR, while TCRdb's copy carries only in-frame clones and drops some. The DNA gave D and trimming, while V, J and clone size come from that table. Of over 150,000 clones in the sample, 80% to 85% were seen once. The ends were cut back, 1 base at V and 2 bases at J, with 7 bases in the middle. CDR1 SGHRS and CDR2 YFSETQ come from the germline V gene. This CDR3 is 14 amino acids long. This clonotype was obtained from a woman aged 40 to 50 with COVID-19, enrolled during active disease. The sequenced material came from peripheral blood. The V call is TRBV5-1, the J call TRBJ2-1; maybe TRBD1 (6 bases). The CDR3: CASSLTGTYNEQFF. CDR3 coding DNA: TGCGCCAGCAGCTTGACAGGGACCTACAATGAGCAGTTCTTC.